Presented here are 12 T cell receptor beta chains from one specimen sequenced in a study of shared clonotypes between healthy human individuals. The data were produced by immunoSEQ multiplex PCR, yet TCRdb's version contains in-frame clones alone and is incomplete. Here the sample spans about 110,000 clones, more than 65% being singletons. The sample consisted of memory CD8+ T cells sorted from blood. Sample subset: CD45RO+ cells pooled with CCR7-negative TemRA cells. The receptors come from a woman younger than 45 in good health.

This chain joins TRBV9 and TRBJ2-1, with TRBD2 identical over 13 bases. With V trimmed by 3 bases and J by 8 bases, 8 bases remained unmatched. This CDR3 spans 16 amino acids. Per germline, CDR1 SGDLS and CDR2 YYNGEE. Here the CDR3 DNA reads TGTGCCAGCAGCGATTGGACTAGCGGGAGTCCCCATGAGCAGTTCTTC. This translates into CASSDWTSGSPHEQFF.

This clone was seen ten or more times. The gene calls are TRBV6-4 and TRBJ2-7; 13 nucleotides line up with TRBD2. The CDR3 has 15 amino acids. J was trimmed by 6 bases and V by 3 bases; bases with no gene match: 5. Germline V gene lookup returns CDR1 MRHNA and CDR2 SNTAGT. The CDR3 DNA is TGTGCCAGCAGTGATTGGACTAGCGGGAGACCCGAGCAGTACTTC. It is translated as CASSDWTSGRPEQYF.

This sequence joins TRBV30 and TRBJ1-3; D remains unclear. This CDR3 has 13 residues. CDR1 GTSNPN and CDR2 SVGIG come from the germline V gene (reference sequence). V was trimmed by 0 bases and J by 5 bases, leaving 8 bases between them. This CDR3 is CAWSVDLRNTIYF. The CDR3 bases are TGTGCCTGGAGTGTAGATCTTCGAAACACCATATATTTT.

Within the sample, this clone is medium-sized (0.01 to 0.1%). The CDR3 spells CATEKLFF. CDR3 nucleotides: TGTGCCACCGAAAAACTGTTTTTT. The chain recombines TRBV28 with TRBJ1-4; D not resolved. V was cut by 10 bases and J by 8 bases, with 2 bases left in between. The CDR3 runs to 8 residues. Germline V gives CDR1 MDHEN, CDR2 SYDVKM. The variable domain in full, with the rest retrieved from reference TRBV28 and TRBJ1-4, is DVKVTQSSRYLVKRTGEKVFLECVQDMDHENMFWYRQDPGLGLRLIYFSYDVKMKEKGDIPEGYSVSREKKERFSLILESASTNQTSMYLCATEKLFFGSGTQLSVL.

The chain is built from TRBV9 and TRBJ2-2; D remains unclear. Trimming shortened V by 4 bases and J by 0 bases, and 16 bases separated the two germline ends. There are 17 residues in the CDR3. Germline assignment: CDR1 SGDLS and CDR2 YYNGEE. The CDR3 protein is CASSSPKTDANTGELFF. The CDR3 coding sequence is TGTGCCAGCAGCTCCCCCAAAACGGACGCGAACACCGGGGAGCTGTTTTTT.

V is TRBV10-3 and J is TRBJ2-1; D is unresolved. Per germline, CDR1 ENHRY and CDR2 SYGVKD. The V gene lost 2 bases and the J gene lost 3 bases, with 14 bases spanning the gap. The CDR3 extends over 16 amino acids. CDR3 region: CAISEPRTNRYNEQFF. The CDR3 DNA reads TGTGCCATCAGTGAGCCCCGGACCAACCGCTACAATGAGCAGTTCTTC.

The sample holds a few counts of this clone. The chain couples TRBV7-9 to TRBJ2-2; 9 bases line up with TRBD2. CDR3 length: 16 residues. CDR1 is SEHNR and CDR2 is FQNEAQ in the germline V gene (reference sequence). The ends lost 4 bases at V and 3 bases at J; junction bases unmatched: 6. Here the CDR3 DNA reads TGTGCCAGCAGCTCCGGGATAGCGGGGGACACCGGGGAGCTGTTTTTT. Its protein product is CASSSGIAGDTGELFF.

The genes are TRBV4-1 and TRBJ2-2; tentatively, D is TRBD1 (6 bases). Deletions cut 0 bases from V and 4 bases from J, with 15 bases between. Germline V gives CDR1 MGHRA, CDR2 YSYEKL. The CDR3 loop spans 17 amino acids. The CDR3 nucleotides read TGCGCCAGCAGCCAAGACCCTTATAGAGGGGGCACCGGGGAGCTGTTTTTT. Translated, it gives CASSQDPYRGGTGELFF.

This rearrangement joins TRBV27 to TRBJ2-7; 9 nucleotides line up with TRBD1. V lost 6 bases to trimming and J lost 0 bases; unmatched junction nucleotides: 9. There are 16 residues in the CDR3. CDR1 is MNHEY, CDR2 SMNVEV, per germline (reference sequence). CDR3 DNA: TGTGCCAGCAGAGAACGAGAGACAGGGGGCTCCTACGAGCAGTACTTC. Amino acids: CASRERETGGSYEQYF.

V is TRBV4-2 and J is TRBJ2-2; 11 nucleotides align to TRBD2. Germline CDR1 LGHNA, CDR2 YNFKEQ. The CDR3 runs to 18 residues. V trimming: 3 bases; J trimming: 7 bases; junction bases outside the gene matches: 13. This chain's CDR3 is CASSQESTSGRPSGELFF. CDR3 coding DNA: TGTGCCAGCAGCCAGGAGTCCACTAGCGGGAGACCGAGCGGGGAGCTGTTTTTT.

This chain uses TRBV29-1 with TRBJ2-1; unclear D gene. This CDR3 region has 12 residues. Germline CDR1 is SQVTM and CDR2 is ANQGSEA. Trimming shortened V by 7 bases and J by 7 bases, and 14 bases separated the two germline ends. DNA for the CDR3: TGCAGCGCACTTCGTAGTGGTAATGAGCAGTTCTTC. Translation gives CSALRSGNEQFF.

The chain is built from TRBV29-1 and TRBJ1-2, with TRBD1 matching over 8 bases. Germline V lookup: CDR1 SQVTM, CDR2 ANQGSEA. This CDR3 region has 14 residues. V shed 1 base, J shed 5 bases, and the junction held 6 bases outside the gene matches. DNA of the CDR3: TGCAGCGTTGAAGTGGACAGGGAGGGGTATGGCTACACCTTC. Residues: CSVEVDREGYGYTF. Using reference TRBV29-1 and TRBJ1-2 for the parts outside the CDR3, the full variable domain is SAVISQKPSRDICQRGTSLTIQCQVDSQVTMMFWYRQQPGQSLTLIATANQGSEATYESGFVIDKFPISRPNLTFSTLTVSNMSPEDSSIYLCSVEVDREGYGYTFGSGTRLTVV.